This T cell receptor beta chain was recorded in a study of blood T cell repertoires in COVID-19. Study at large: T cells, B-cell-depleted T cells, or PBMCs provided the cDNA or gDNA that served as material.

Generated by immunoSEQ multiplex PCR, the TCRdb table keeps only in-frame clones and is missing some. The sample has under 500,000 clones; 75% to 90% are singletons. Trimming removed 6 bases at V and 9 bases at J, with 20 bases between. The CDR3 contains 15 residues. Germline values: CDR1 LNHDA, CDR2 SQIVND (reference sequence). Participants had their cohort set by participant-reported clinical history. The sample comprised PBMCs or T cells enriched from blood (not recorded which). The receptor was derived from a man aged 25 to 40 who had recovered from COVID-19. This sequence joins TRBV19 and TRBJ1-4, with a weak D call TRBD1 (6 bases). The CDR3 region has the DNA TGTGCCAGTAGCCCAAGCCGGGACAACAGACAAAAACTGTTTTTT. This translates into CASSPSRDNRQKLFF.